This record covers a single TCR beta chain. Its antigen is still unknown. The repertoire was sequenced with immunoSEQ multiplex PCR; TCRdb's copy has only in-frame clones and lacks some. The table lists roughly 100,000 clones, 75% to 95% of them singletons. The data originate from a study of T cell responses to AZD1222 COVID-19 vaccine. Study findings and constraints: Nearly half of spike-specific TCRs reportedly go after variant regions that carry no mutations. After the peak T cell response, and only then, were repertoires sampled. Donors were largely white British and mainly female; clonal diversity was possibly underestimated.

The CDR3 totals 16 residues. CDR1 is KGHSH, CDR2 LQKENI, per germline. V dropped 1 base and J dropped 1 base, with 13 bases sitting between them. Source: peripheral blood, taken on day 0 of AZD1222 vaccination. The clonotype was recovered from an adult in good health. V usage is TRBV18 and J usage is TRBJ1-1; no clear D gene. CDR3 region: CASSPRKVGRNTEAFF. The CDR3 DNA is TGTGCCAGCTCACCACGGAAAGTCGGACGGAACACTGAAGCTTTCTTT.